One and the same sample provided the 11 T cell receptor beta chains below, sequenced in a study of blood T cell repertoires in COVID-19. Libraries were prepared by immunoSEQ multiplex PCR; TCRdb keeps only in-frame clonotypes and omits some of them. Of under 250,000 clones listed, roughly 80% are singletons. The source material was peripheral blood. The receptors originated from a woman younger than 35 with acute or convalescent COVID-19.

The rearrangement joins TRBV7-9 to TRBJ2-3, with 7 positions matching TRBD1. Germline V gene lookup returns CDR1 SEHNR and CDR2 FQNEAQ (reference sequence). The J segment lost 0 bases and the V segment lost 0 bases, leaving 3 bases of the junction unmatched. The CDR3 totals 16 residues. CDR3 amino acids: CASSLAEGASTDTQYF. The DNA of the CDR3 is TGTGCCAGCAGCTTAGCCGAGGGGGCGAGCACAGATACGCAGTATTTT.

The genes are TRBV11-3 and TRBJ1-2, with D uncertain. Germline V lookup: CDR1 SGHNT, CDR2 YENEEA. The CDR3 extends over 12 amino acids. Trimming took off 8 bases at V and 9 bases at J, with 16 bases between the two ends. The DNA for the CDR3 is TGTGCCAGCGTCCCACAGATGGTATGCTACACCTTC. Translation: CASVPQMVCYTF.

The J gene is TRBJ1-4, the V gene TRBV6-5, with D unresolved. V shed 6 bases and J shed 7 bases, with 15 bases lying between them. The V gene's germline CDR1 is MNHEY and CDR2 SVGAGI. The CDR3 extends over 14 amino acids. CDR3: CASRAGGFVEKLFF. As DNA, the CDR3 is TGTGCCAGCAGAGCGGGAGGATTTGTTGAAAAACTGTTTTTT.

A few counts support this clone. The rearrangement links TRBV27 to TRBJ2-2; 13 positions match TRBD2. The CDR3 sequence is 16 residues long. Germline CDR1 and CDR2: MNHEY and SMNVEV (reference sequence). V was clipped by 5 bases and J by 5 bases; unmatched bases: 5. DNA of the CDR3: TGTGCCAGCAGTCAAGGACTAGCGGGAGTAACCGGGGAGCTGTTTTTT. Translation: CASSQGLAGVTGELFF.

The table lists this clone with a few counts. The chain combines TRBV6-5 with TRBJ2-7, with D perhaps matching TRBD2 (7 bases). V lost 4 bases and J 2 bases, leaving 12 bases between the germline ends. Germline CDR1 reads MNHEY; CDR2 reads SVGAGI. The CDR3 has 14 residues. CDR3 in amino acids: CASSLKGGTYEQYF. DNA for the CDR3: TGTGCCAGCAGTTTGAAGGGGGGGACCTACGAGCAGTACTTC.

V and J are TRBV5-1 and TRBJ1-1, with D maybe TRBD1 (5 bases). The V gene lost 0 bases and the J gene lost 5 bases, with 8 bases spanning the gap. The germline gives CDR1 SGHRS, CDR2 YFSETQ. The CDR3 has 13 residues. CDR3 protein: CASSLVGETEAFF. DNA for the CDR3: TGCGCCAGCAGCTTGGTAGGGGAAACTGAAGCTTTCTTT.

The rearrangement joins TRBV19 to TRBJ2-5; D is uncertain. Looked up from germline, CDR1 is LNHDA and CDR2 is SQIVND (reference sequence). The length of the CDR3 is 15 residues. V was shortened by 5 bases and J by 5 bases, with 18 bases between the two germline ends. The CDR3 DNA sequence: TGTGCCAGTAGTCCCACATCAGTCCCCCAGGAGACCCAGTACTTC. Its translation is CASSPTSVPQETQYF.

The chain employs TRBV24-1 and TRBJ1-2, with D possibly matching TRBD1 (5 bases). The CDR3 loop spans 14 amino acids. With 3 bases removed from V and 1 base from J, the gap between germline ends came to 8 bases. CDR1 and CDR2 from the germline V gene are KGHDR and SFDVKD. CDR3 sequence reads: CATSDQDNNYGYTF. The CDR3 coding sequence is TGTGCCACCAGTGATCAGGACAATAACTATGGCTACACCTTC.

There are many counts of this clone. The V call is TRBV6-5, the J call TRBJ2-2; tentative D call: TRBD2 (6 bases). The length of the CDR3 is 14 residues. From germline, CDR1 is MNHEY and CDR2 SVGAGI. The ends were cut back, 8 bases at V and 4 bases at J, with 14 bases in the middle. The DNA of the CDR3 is TGTGCCAGCGAACCGTCGGAGGGCACCGGGGAGCTGTTTTTT. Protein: CASEPSEGTGELFF.

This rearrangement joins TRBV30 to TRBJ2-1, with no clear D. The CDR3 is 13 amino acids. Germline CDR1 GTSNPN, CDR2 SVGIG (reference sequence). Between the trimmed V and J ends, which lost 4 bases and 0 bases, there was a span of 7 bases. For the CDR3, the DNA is TGTGCCTGGATGGTGAGCTCCTACAATGAGCAGTTCTTC. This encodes CAWMVSSYNEQFF.

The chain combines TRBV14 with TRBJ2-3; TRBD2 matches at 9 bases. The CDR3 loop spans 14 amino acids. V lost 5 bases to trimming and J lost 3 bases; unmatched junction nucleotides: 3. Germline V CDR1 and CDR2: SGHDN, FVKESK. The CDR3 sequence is CASSRLAVTDTQYF. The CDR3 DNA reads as TGTGCCAGCAGCAGACTAGCGGTAACAGATACGCAGTATTTT.